This T cell receptor beta chain is from a study of T cells in localized non-small cell lung cancer. Unmatched junction bases numbered 5, after V lost 5 bases and J lost 3 bases. This CDR3 has 14 amino acids. Per the germline V gene, CDR1 is SGHTA and CDR2 is FQGTGA. TCRdb's copy holds only in-frame clones and misses some; the assay was immunoSEQ multiplex PCR. The sample carries roughly 48,000 clones, around 80% recorded once. The clonotype comes from a woman aged 35-70 years with stage II lung adenocarcinoma. The specimen comprised PBMCs, sampled before any cancer treatment. The chain has TRBV7-3 and TRBJ2-7; TRBD1 agrees at 9 bases. CDR3 nucleotides: TGTGCCAGCAGCCCGGGACAGGGAGTCTACGAGCAGTACTTC. It specifies CASSPGQGVYEQYF. The whole variable domain, remainder taken from reference TRBV7-3 and TRBJ2-7, is GAGVSQTPSNKVTEKGKYVELRCDPISGHTALYWYRQSLGQGPEFLIYFQGTGAADDSGLPNDRFFAVRPEGSVSTLKIQRTERGDSAVYLCASSPGQGVYEQYFGPGTRLTVT.